This T cell receptor beta chain is from a study of T cells in Graves' hyperthyroidism and ophthalmopathy. Overall study: The authors collected peripheral blood at initial diagnosis, before any treatment.

This clonotype was counted only a few times. The target antigen is unknown. Diagnostic assessment was based on clinical symptoms, serum thyroxine and TRAb, thyroid ultrasound and orbital computed tomography. Source material for PBMCs was 10 ml fresh peripheral blood. Study-level results: Ophthalmopathy stood apart from stable hyperthyroidism in a 13 V-J model.

Regions amplified from RNA transcripts were the TCR beta CDR3 regions. The HTBI primer set drove a first-round RT-PCR of the TCR CDR3. One entry per CDR3 protein, called by TCRdb with MiXCR from the multiplex PCR reads. The data show 500,000 or so distinct CDR3 sequences, 16% seen once. CDR3 length equals 15 residues. The V gene lost 6 bases and the J gene lost 8 bases, with 17 bases spanning the gap. The V gene's germline CDR1 is MNHEY and CDR2 SMNVEV (reference sequence). The gene calls are TRBV27 and TRBJ1-6; tentatively, D is TRBD1 (6 bases). The receptor was isolated from a woman younger than 45 with Graves' ophthalmopathy. The sequencing sample was made of blood. CDR3 bases: TGTGCCAGCAGGCTAGGGGGATGGCAGTATTCACCCCTCCACTTT. It is translated as CASRLGGWQYSPLHF.